The rows below give T cell receptor beta chains drawn from one sample of a study of CD4 T cells in relation to SARS-CoV-2 and coronaviruses. Profiling relied on immunoSEQ multiplex PCR, and the TCRdb table lists in-frame clones only, not all of them. The data contain some 40,000 clones, roughly 80% of them singletons. No cognate antigen is known for these TCRs. Sequenced sample: naive CD4+ T cells from PBMCs, cultured in vitro. These receptors were taken from an adult with COVID-19. Each CDR3 is given with its conserved first and last residue. The D gene is left open where the match is weak. Rows may omit the clone size; those that give it use once, few, many or a size class.

-	-	TRBV18	TRBJ2-3	13	CASSPPSTDTQYF	TGTGCCAGCTCACCACCGAGTACAGATACGCAGTATTTT
few	TRBD2	TRBV29-1	TRBJ2-2	13	CSVGLADTGELFF	TGCAGCGTGGGACTAGCGGACACCGGGGAGCTGTTTTTT
-	-	TRBV6-6	TRBJ2-1	14	CASSGGGYYNEQFF	TGTGCCAGTTCTGGGGGAGGATACTACAATGAGCAGTTCTTC
-	-	TRBV2	TRBJ2-7	15	CASKRNGGAGYEQYF	TGTGCCAGCAAACGAAACGGGGGCGCGGGATACGAGCAGTACTTC
-	-	TRBV28	TRBJ2-7	15	CASSGEVALSYEQYF	TGTGCCAGCAGTGGGGAGGTCGCTCTGTCCTACGAGCAGTACTTC
-	-	TRBV30	TRBJ1-3	14	CAWSVRTLGNTIYF	TGTGCCTGGAGTGTACGTACGCTTGGAAACACCATATATTTT
few	TRBD2	TRBV4-2	TRBJ2-7	17	CASSQGGLRGYSYEQYF	TGTGCCAGCAGCCAAGGGGGACTACGCGGGTACTCCTACGAGCAGTACTTC
-	TRBD1	TRBV19	TRBJ2-5	13	CASSRQGWETQYF	TGTGCCAGTAGTCGACAGGGCTGGGAGACCCAGTACTTC
-	-	TRBV7-2	TRBJ2-1	16	CASSPKLPGSYNEQFF	TGTGCCAGCAGTCCCAAATTACCCGGGTCGTACAATGAGCAGTTCTTC
-	-	TRBV4-1	TRBJ2-3	11	CASSQSYHKYF	TGCGCCAGCAGCCAATCCTACCACAAGTATTTT
-	-	TRBV18	TRBJ1-2	14	CASSPDLQTYGYTF	TGTGCCAGCTCACCGGACCTTCAGACCTATGGCTACACCTTC
-	TRBD1	TRBV6-5	TRBJ2-3	15	CASSGDRGVADTQYF	TGTGCCAGCAGCGGCGACAGGGGGGTAGCAGATACGCAGTATTTT
few	TRBD2	TRBV30	TRBJ2-1	14	CAWSFAGGPYEQFF	TGTGCCTGGAGTTTTGCGGGAGGGCCCTATGAGCAGTTCTTC
-	-	TRBV7-2	TRBJ2-7	13	CASTPAGQYEQYF	TGTGCCAGCACCCCGGCTGGTCAGTACGAGCAGTACTTC
few	-	TRBV6-2/TRBV6-3	TRBJ2-2	14	CASSFRAYTGELFF	TGTGCCAGCAGTTTCCGGGCGTACACCGGGGAGCTGTTTTTT
-	TRBD1	TRBV28	TRBJ2-5	14	CATRDRGNSETQYF	TGTGCCACCCGTGACAGGGGGAATTCGGAGACCCAGTACTTC
-	-	TRBV30	TRBJ1-2	13	CAWSPGPGYGYTF	TGTGCCTGGAGTCCCGGGCCGGGCTATGGCTACACCTTC
-	-	TRBV2	TRBJ1-4	15	CASSEGRERNEKLFF	TGTGCCAGCAGTGAGGGACGAGAGCGTAATGAAAAACTGTTTTTT
-	-	TRBV5-1	TRBJ1-2	19	CASSRKLWETASMSYGYTF	TGCGCCAGCAGCCGGAAATTGTGGGAGACAGCGAGTATGAGCTATGGCTACACCTTC
-	TRBD1	TRBV30	TRBJ1-1	15	CAWSGVDRGMTEAFF	TGTGCCTGGAGTGGCGTTGACAGGGGGATGACTGAAGCTTTCTTT
-	TRBD1	TRBV18	TRBJ2-7	16	CASSPPGTGGFYEQYF	TGTGCCAGCTCACCTCCCGGGACAGGGGGCTTCTACGAGCAGTACTTC
-	-	TRBV12-3/TRBV12-4	TRBJ1-1	12	CATQVSGGEAFF	TGTGCCACCCAAGTATCGGGCGGGGAAGCTTTCTTT
once	-	TRBV7-2	TRBJ1-3	14	CASSLTLGGNTIYF	TGTGCCAGCAGCTTAACTCTGGGAGGAAACACCATATATTTT
-	TRBD1	TRBV2	TRBJ1-2	15	CASSDNTRGRVGYTF	TGTGCCAGCAGCGATAACACCAGGGGGCGAGTTGGCTACACCTTC
few	-	TRBV5-4	TRBJ2-1	17	CASPLLRRAWFGNEQFF	TGTGCCAGCCCACTTCTTCGTAGGGCCTGGTTTGGCAATGAGCAGTTCTTC
-	-	TRBV29-1	TRBJ2-3	14	CIARRTTDTDTQYF	TGCATCGCCCGGAGGACAACCGATACAGATACGCAGTATTTT
once	-	TRBV4-2	TRBJ2-7	18	CASSQLLLGTDSSYEQYF	TGTGCCAGCAGCCAACTTCTATTAGGGACCGACAGCTCCTACGAGCAGTACTTC
-	-	TRBV14	TRBJ2-7	17	CASSRAIGGSSVYEQYF	TGTGCCAGCAGCCGAGCCATTGGAGGGAGCTCAGTCTACGAGCAGTACTTC
few	TRBD2	TRBV27	TRBJ2-1	15	CASSLQAGARDEQFF	TGTGCCAGCAGTTTGCAAGCGGGAGCTCGGGATGAGCAGTTCTTC
-	-	TRBV2	TRBJ2-2	14	CASKAKVNTGELFF	TGTGCCAGCAAAGCCAAAGTAAACACCGGGGAGCTGTTTTTT
-	TRBD2	TRBV6-5	TRBJ2-5	14	CASSRLAGQETQYF	TGTGCCAGCAGCAGACTAGCGGGCCAAGAGACCCAGTACTTC
-	TRBD1	TRBV10-3	TRBJ2-1	12	CAIRQGNNEQFF	TGTGCCATCAGACAGGGGAACAATGAGCAGTTCTTC
-	-	TRBV9	TRBJ2-2	15	CASSGTGSWTGELFF	TGTGCCAGCAGCGGAACAGGGAGTTGGACCGGGGAGCTGTTTTTT
-	-	TRBV7-6	TRBJ1-3	18	CASSLGRGITLSGNTIYF	TGTGCCAGCAGCTTAGGGAGGGGGATTACCCTCTCTGGAAACACCATATATTTT
-	-	TRBV2	TRBJ1-1	12	CASRTANTEAFF	TGTGCCAGCAGGACAGCGAACACTGAAGCTTTCTTT
-	-	TRBV4-1	TRBJ2-1	17	CASSQGRARGGYNEQFF	TGCGCCAGCAGCCAAGGCCGAGCGAGAGGGGGGTACAATGAGCAGTTCTTC
once	-	TRBV12-3/TRBV12-4	TRBJ2-3	13	CASSLRFTDTQYF	TGTGCCAGCAGTTTAAGGTTCACAGATACGCAGTATTTT
once	TRBD2	TRBV4-1	TRBJ2-3	15	CASSRGLGGADTQYF	TGCGCCAGCAGCCGGGGACTAGGGGGGGCAGATACGCAGTATTTT
few	-	TRBV28	TRBJ1-2	15	CATFQRTQTFGRYTF	TGTGCCACCTTTCAAAGGACGCAGACCTTTGGCCGCTACACCTTC
-	-	TRBV30	TRBJ2-7	13	CALNRDPLGEQYF	TGTGCCTTAAACCGGGACCCCCTGGGCGAGCAGTACTTC
-	-	TRBV6-1	TRBJ2-7	14	CASSENRAGNEQYF	TGTGCCAGCAGTGAAAACAGGGCCGGGAACGAGCAGTACTTC
few	-	TRBV11-2	TRBJ2-1	14	CASSLGARPREQFF	TGTGCCAGCAGCTTGGGGGCGAGGCCCCGTGAGCAGTTCTTC
-	-	TRBV7-3	TRBJ2-6	15	CASSHTGSGANVLTF	TGTGCCAGCAGCCATACGGGCTCTGGGGCCAACGTCCTGACTTTC
-	TRBD1	TRBV7-2	TRBJ2-5	17	CASSLRAWGQYQETQYF	TGTGCCAGCAGCTTACGCGCTTGGGGACAGTACCAAGAGACCCAGTACTTC
-	-	TRBV2	TRBJ2-7	13	CASSELHGYEQYF	TGTGCCAGCAGTGAACTTCACGGCTACGAGCAGTACTTC
once	TRBD1	TRBV10-3	TRBJ2-7	14	CAISRTPTGDEQYF	TGTGCCATCAGCCGAACCCCGACAGGGGACGAGCAGTACTTC
-	-	TRBV2	TRBJ1-1	12	CASSEAATEAFF	TGTGCCAGCAGTGAAGCAGCCACTGAAGCTTTCTTT
-	TRBD2	TRBV9	TRBJ2-7	16	CASSRQGGAGVLEQYF	TGTGCCAGCAGCCGGCAGGGCGGAGCGGGAGTTCTCGAGCAGTACTTC
-	TRBD2	TRBV7-9	TRBJ2-1	14	CASSLLAGADEQFF	TGTGCCAGCAGCTTGTTAGCGGGAGCAGATGAGCAGTTCTTC
-	TRBD2	TRBV15	TRBJ2-6	17	CATSILGGGSGANVLTF	TGTGCCACCAGCATCTTGGGGGGAGGGTCCGGGGCCAACGTCCTGACTTTC